These T cell receptor beta chains were read from a single sample in a study of blood T cell repertoires in COVID-19. Clones were read by immunoSEQ multiplex PCR, and TCRdb kept only the in-frame ones, dropping some. The repertoire holds around 260,000 clones, with around four fifths as singletons. The sample consisted of peripheral blood. Receptor source: a man aged 55 to 69 who had recovered from COVID-19. Both conserved end residues are trimmed from each CDR3. Fields, in order: V gene, clone size, D gene, CDR3 length, J gene, CDR3 protein. D genes are given only for firm matches. Size is stated for part of the rows, as once, few or many counts, or as a class when the clone is expanded.

>TRBV7-9|few|.|10|TRBJ2-1
ASSGRDNEQF
>TRBV19|.|TRBD1|12|TRBJ1-2
ASSLRQGDYGYT
>TRBV12-5|.|TRBD2|14|TRBJ2-3
ASGAGLAGVTDTQY
>TRBV2|once|TRBD2|12|TRBJ2-7
ATGGGREAYEQY
>TRBV3-1/TRBV3-2|.|TRBD2|14|TRBJ2-2
ASSQVAGGVTGELF
>TRBV19|few|.|12|TRBJ2-2
ASRRLGNTGELF
>TRBV4-1|once|.|12|TRBJ1-1
ASSQDKSGTEAF
>TRBV5-1|.|TRBD1|14|TRBJ2-4
ASSHTGTGMGNIQY
>TRBV12-3/TRBV12-4|.|.|11|TRBJ2-5
ASSSQTGETQY
>TRBV27|.|.|12|TRBJ1-2
ASSSGGGDYGYT
>TRBV4-1|.|.|13|TRBJ2-4
ASSQVVRGQNIQY
>TRBV5-1|.|.|12|TRBJ1-4
ASSLSPAGEKLF
>TRBV6-1|.|.|10|TRBJ2-7
ASRLREYEQY
>TRBV18|.|TRBD1|11|TRBJ1-2
ATGTGDDYGYT
>TRBV3-1/TRBV3-2|.|TRBD2|14|TRBJ2-3
ASSSRGRGVEDTQY
>TRBV6-1|.|.|12|TRBJ1-2
ASSETRPPYGYT
>TRBV5-8|few|TRBD1|13|TRBJ1-4
ASSLGQGLNEKLF
>TRBV30|.|TRBD2|9|TRBJ2-7
ASREAWKAS
>TRBV5-1|once|TRBD2|13|TRBJ2-2
ASSLRVAGTGELF
>TRBV6-5|.|TRBD2|14|TRBJ2-1
ASSYGGSGANNEQF
>TRBV10-3|few|TRBD1|14|TRBJ1-5
AISEGTVLGNQPQH
>TRBV10-3|.|.|11|TRBJ1-5
ATAGERAQPQH
>TRBV30|.|.|12|TRBJ1-1
AWTKSLLNTEAF
>TRBV4-2|few|TRBD1|13|TRBJ1-5
ASSRTGVSNQPQH
>TRBV7-6|.|TRBD1|16|TRBJ2-1
ASSLRAPGQGAGNEQF
>TRBV6-5|.|.|12|TRBJ2-3
ASRSGGFADTQY
>TRBV19|.|.|14|TRBJ1-2
ASSIGSLGQTRGYT
>TRBV2|.|TRBD1|11|TRBJ2-7
ASSGQGVHEQY
>TRBV5-4|.|.|14|TRBJ2-4
ASSPGTNIAKNIQY
>TRBV5-4|.|.|14|TRBJ1-2
ASSLAREQGDYGYT
>TRBV2|.|TRBD1|12|TRBJ2-7
ASSDPGQGYEQY
>TRBV14|.|.|15|TRBJ2-7
ASSQDESLASSYEQY
>TRBV28|.|.|13|TRBJ1-5
ASSLMWGGNQPQH
>TRBV5-1|once|.|12|TRBJ2-2
ASSLARAAGELF
>TRBV6-5|.|TRBD1|12|TRBJ2-7
ASSGDRGVYEQY
>TRBV7-9|.|.|9|TRBJ2-1
ASSFGDEQF
>TRBV5-1|.|.|13|TRBJ2-2
ASSSLGGVAGELF
>TRBV29-1|few|TRBD2|11|TRBJ2-7
SAGLAGAYEQY
>TRBV19|.|.|14|TRBJ1-4
ASRIGRGGLNEKLF
>TRBV7-2|.|.|13|TRBJ2-3
ASSLARGASDTQY
>TRBV7-2|.|.|10|TRBJ2-1
ASSSSGLEQF